This is a list of T cell receptor beta chains from one sample in a study of T-cell memory formation after mild COVID-19. TCRdb itself ran the 5' RACE reads through MiXCR, one entry per CDR3 protein. The data contain hundreds of thousands of distinct CDR3 sequences, less than 25% of them singletons. The material sequenced was PBMCs or a T cell subset sorted from them (not recorded which). Receptors were obtained from an adult woman who had mild COVID-19 (a few samples of this study predate the infection). Cell type and time point are not known. Both conserved end residues are part of each CDR3. A D gene is named only where the DNA matches it firmly. Rows give clone size only sometimes, using once, few, many, or a class for an expanded clone.

V gene: TRBV27
clone size: -
CDR3 length: 19
D gene: TRBD2
J gene: TRBJ2-1
CDR3 protein: CASSSPGLAGGPTYNEQFF
CDR3 DNA: TGTGCCAGCAGTTCCCCGGGACTAGCGGGGGGCCCCACCTACAATGAGCAGTTCTTC

V gene: TRBV6-6
clone size: few
CDR3 length: 16
D gene: -
J gene: TRBJ1-1
CDR3 protein: CASPALAPAGDTEAFF
CDR3 DNA: TGTGCCAGCCCTGCTCTCGCTCCGGCGGGGGACACTGAAGCTTTCTTT

V gene: TRBV4-1
clone size: few
CDR3 length: 13
D gene: -
J gene: TRBJ1-1
CDR3 protein: CASSPQGGAEAFF
CDR3 DNA: TGCGCCAGCAGCCCCCAGGGCGGCGCTGAAGCTTTCTTT

V gene: TRBV5-1
clone size: -
CDR3 length: 12
D gene: -
J gene: TRBJ2-3
CDR3 protein: CASTSSTDTQYF
CDR3 DNA: TGCGCCAGCACCTCTAGCACAGATACGCAGTATTTT

V gene: TRBV20-1
clone size: few
CDR3 length: 13
D gene: -
J gene: TRBJ2-1
CDR3 protein: CSAEEVVGHEQFF
CDR3 DNA: TGCAGTGCTGAGGAGGTAGTTGGCCATGAGCAGTTCTTC

V gene: TRBV18
clone size: -
CDR3 length: 15
D gene: TRBD1
J gene: TRBJ2-7
CDR3 protein: CASSPARQGSYEQYF
CDR3 DNA: TGTGCCAGCTCACCTGCGAGACAGGGCTCGTACGAGCAGTACTTC

V gene: TRBV5-1
clone size: -
CDR3 length: 13
D gene: -
J gene: TRBJ1-2
CDR3 protein: CASSLGTEYGYTF
CDR3 DNA: TGCGCCAGCAGCCTCGGGACGGAGTATGGCTACACCTTC

V gene: TRBV21-1
clone size: -
CDR3 length: 14
D gene: -
J gene: TRBJ2-7
CDR3 protein: CASSSGGLLDEQYF
CDR3 DNA: TGTGCCAGCAGCTCGGGGGGTTTGTTGGACGAGCAGTACTTC

V gene: TRBV20-1
clone size: few
CDR3 length: 20
D gene: TRBD2
J gene: TRBJ2-7
CDR3 protein: CSASPQTSGRAWLGVGEQYF
CDR3 DNA: TGCAGTGCTAGTCCTCAAACTAGCGGGAGGGCCTGGCTGGGAGTGGGAGAGCAGTACTTC

V gene: TRBV7-2
clone size: -
CDR3 length: 19
D gene: -
J gene: TRBJ1-5
CDR3 protein: CASSPSDVDSPYNYQPQHF
CDR3 DNA: TGTGCCAGCAGCCCCAGTGATGTAGACAGTCCCTATAACTATCAGCCCCAGCATTTT

V gene: TRBV4-2
clone size: -
CDR3 length: 16
D gene: -
J gene: TRBJ1-4
CDR3 protein: CASTSDPGNTNEKLFF
CDR3 DNA: TGTGCCAGCACTTCAGACCCAGGGAACACTAATGAAAAACTGTTTTTT

V gene: TRBV5-1
clone size: -
CDR3 length: 15
D gene: TRBD1
J gene: TRBJ1-2
CDR3 protein: CASSLAEGAVYGYTF
CDR3 DNA: TGCGCCAGCAGCTTGGCCGAGGGGGCGGTCTATGGCTACACCTTC

V gene: TRBV7-3
clone size: -
CDR3 length: 13
D gene: -
J gene: TRBJ2-4
CDR3 protein: CASSLSGTDIQYF
CDR3 DNA: TGTGCCAGCAGCTTGTCCGGGACTGACATTCAGTACTTC

V gene: TRBV7-8
clone size: few
CDR3 length: 15
D gene: TRBD2
J gene: TRBJ2-5
CDR3 protein: CASSLGAGAGETQYF
CDR3 DNA: TGTGCCAGCAGCTTAGGAGCGGGGGCTGGCGAGACCCAGTACTTC

V gene: TRBV6-6
clone size: -
CDR3 length: 16
D gene: -
J gene: TRBJ2-7
CDR3 protein: CASSYSRQALFYEQYF
CDR3 DNA: TGTGCCAGCAGTTACTCGCGACAGGCCCTCTTCTACGAGCAGTACTTC

V gene: TRBV10-3
clone size: -
CDR3 length: 13
D gene: TRBD1
J gene: TRBJ1-1
CDR3 protein: CAIKGQGVTEAFF
CDR3 DNA: TGTGCCATCAAGGGACAGGGTGTTACTGAAGCTTTCTTT

V gene: TRBV5-6
clone size: -
CDR3 length: 16
D gene: TRBD2
J gene: TRBJ2-2
CDR3 protein: CASSFRTSGSTGELFF
CDR3 DNA: TGTGCCAGCAGCTTTCGGACTAGCGGGTCCACCGGGGAGCTGTTTTTT

V gene: TRBV6-5
clone size: -
CDR3 length: 12
D gene: TRBD1
J gene: TRBJ2-7
CDR3 protein: CASRAGDRGQYF
CDR3 DNA: TGTGCCAGCAGGGCTGGGGACAGGGGACAGTACTTC

V gene: TRBV15
clone size: -
CDR3 length: 14
D gene: -
J gene: TRBJ2-1
CDR3 protein: CATSSQTNGDEQFF
CDR3 DNA: TGTGCCACCAGCAGCCAGACCAATGGGGATGAGCAGTTCTTC

V gene: TRBV24-1
clone size: many
CDR3 length: 16
D gene: -
J gene: TRBJ2-1
CDR3 protein: CATSDREGGSYNEQFF
CDR3 DNA: TGTGCCACCAGTGATAGGGAGGGGGGCTCCTACAATGAGCAGTTCTTC

V gene: TRBV10-3
clone size: few
CDR3 length: 14
D gene: -
J gene: TRBJ1-6
CDR3 protein: CAIREAGVNSPLHF
CDR3 DNA: TGTGCCATCAGGGAGGCAGGGGTGAATTCACCCCTCCACTTT

V gene: TRBV7-3
clone size: -
CDR3 length: 13
D gene: -
J gene: TRBJ2-2
CDR3 protein: CASSQGGYGELFF
CDR3 DNA: TGTGCCAGCAGCCAAGGGGGGTACGGGGAGCTGTTTTTT

V gene: TRBV6-5
clone size: -
CDR3 length: 15
D gene: TRBD1
J gene: TRBJ1-1
CDR3 protein: CASRKATGGNTEAFF
CDR3 DNA: TGTGCCAGCAGAAAAGCGACAGGGGGTAACACTGAAGCTTTCTTT

V gene: TRBV5-6
clone size: -
CDR3 length: 15
D gene: TRBD2
J gene: TRBJ2-7
CDR3 protein: CASSLAGRGAYEQYF
CDR3 DNA: TGTGCCAGCAGCTTGGCGGGGCGGGGGGCCTACGAGCAGTACTTC

V gene: TRBV12-3/TRBV12-4
clone size: few
CDR3 length: 13
D gene: -
J gene: TRBJ1-1
CDR3 protein: CASSFSEDTEAFF
CDR3 DNA: TGTGCCAGCAGTTTCTCAGAGGACACTGAAGCTTTCTTT

V gene: TRBV7-9
clone size: -
CDR3 length: 16
D gene: -
J gene: TRBJ2-1
CDR3 protein: CASSSLWWGTYNEQFF
CDR3 DNA: TGTGCCAGCAGCTCCCTCTGGTGGGGGACTTACAATGAGCAGTTCTTC

V gene: TRBV23-1
clone size: -
CDR3 length: 18
D gene: -
J gene: TRBJ2-1
CDR3 protein: CASSQRPSGGLSYNEQFF
CDR3 DNA: TGCGCCAGCTCACAAAGACCTTCGGGGGGCCTCTCCTACAATGAGCAGTTCTTC

V gene: TRBV7-9
clone size: few
CDR3 length: 13
D gene: -
J gene: TRBJ2-5
CDR3 protein: CASSFPGPETQYF
CDR3 DNA: TGTGCCAGCAGCTTCCCAGGGCCCGAGACCCAGTACTTC

V gene: TRBV30
clone size: -
CDR3 length: 14
D gene: TRBD1
J gene: TRBJ1-6
CDR3 protein: CAWSKGQGGSPLHF
CDR3 DNA: TGTGCCTGGAGTAAGGGACAGGGAGGTTCACCCCTCCACTTT

V gene: TRBV28
clone size: few
CDR3 length: 13
D gene: -
J gene: TRBJ2-3
CDR3 protein: CASSRGDEPRAYF
CDR3 DNA: TGTGCCAGCAGTAGGGGGGACGAGCCCCGAGCATATTTT

V gene: TRBV5-1
clone size: -
CDR3 length: 14
D gene: -
J gene: TRBJ1-2
CDR3 protein: CASREMQGYRGYTF
CDR3 DNA: TGCGCCAGCAGGGAAATGCAGGGGTACCGTGGCTACACCTTC

V gene: TRBV18
clone size: -
CDR3 length: 13
D gene: -
J gene: TRBJ2-5
CDR3 protein: CASLPGSQETQYF
CDR3 DNA: TGTGCCAGCTTACCGGGTAGTCAAGAGACCCAGTACTTC

V gene: TRBV4-2
clone size: -
CDR3 length: 16
D gene: TRBD1
J gene: TRBJ2-3
CDR3 protein: CASSQDGTGLTDTQYF
CDR3 DNA: TGTGCCAGCAGCCAAGATGGGACAGGGTTAACAGATACGCAGTATTTT

V gene: TRBV20-1
clone size: -
CDR3 length: 12
D gene: -
J gene: TRBJ2-1
CDR3 protein: CSAPGSYNEQFF
CDR3 DNA: TGCAGTGCTCCGGGCTCCTACAATGAGCAGTTCTTC

V gene: TRBV11-2
clone size: few
CDR3 length: 15
D gene: -
J gene: TRBJ2-1
CDR3 protein: CASSHRDHRQREQFF
CDR3 DNA: TGTGCCAGCAGTCACCGGGACCATCGGCAACGGGAGCAGTTCTTC

V gene: TRBV11-2
clone size: few
CDR3 length: 14
D gene: TRBD2
J gene: TRBJ2-7
CDR3 protein: CASSLAGAGGEQYF
CDR3 DNA: TGTGCCAGCAGCTTAGCAGGGGCGGGGGGCGAGCAGTACTTC

V gene: TRBV7-9
clone size: few
CDR3 length: 14
D gene: TRBD2
J gene: TRBJ2-5
CDR3 protein: CASSSSGSKETQYF
CDR3 DNA: TGTGCCAGCAGCTCTAGCGGGAGTAAAGAGACCCAGTACTTC

V gene: TRBV10-3
clone size: -
CDR3 length: 15
D gene: -
J gene: TRBJ2-3
CDR3 protein: CAISEGGQAADTQYF
CDR3 DNA: TGTGCCATCAGTGAAGGGGGGCAGGCGGCAGATACGCAGTATTTT

V gene: TRBV19
clone size: -
CDR3 length: 13
D gene: -
J gene: TRBJ1-5
CDR3 protein: CASSISGNQPQHF
CDR3 DNA: TGTGCCAGTAGTATATCGGGTAATCAGCCCCAGCATTTT

V gene: TRBV19
clone size: few
CDR3 length: 14
D gene: -
J gene: TRBJ1-1
CDR3 protein: CASSIRDRDTEAFF
CDR3 DNA: TGTGCCAGTAGTATTAGGGACCGGGACACTGAAGCTTTCTTT

V gene: TRBV20-1
clone size: -
CDR3 length: 13
D gene: -
J gene: TRBJ1-5
CDR3 protein: CSARVDPDQPQHF
CDR3 DNA: TGCAGTGCTAGAGTGGACCCTGATCAGCCCCAGCATTTT

V gene: TRBV7-3
clone size: few
CDR3 length: 16
D gene: -
J gene: TRBJ2-3
CDR3 protein: CASSSTRGAGTDTQYF
CDR3 DNA: TGTGCCAGCAGCTCTACTAGAGGGGCCGGCACAGATACGCAGTATTTT

V gene: TRBV12-3/TRBV12-4
clone size: -
CDR3 length: 15
D gene: TRBD1
J gene: TRBJ1-1
CDR3 protein: CASSLRDRVNTEAFF
CDR3 DNA: TGTGCCAGCAGTTTACGGGACAGGGTGAACACTGAAGCTTTCTTT

V gene: TRBV10-3
clone size: -
CDR3 length: 14
D gene: -
J gene: TRBJ1-2
CDR3 protein: CAISESTPGSGYTF
CDR3 DNA: TGTGCCATCAGTGAGTCGACTCCGGGGTCTGGCTACACCTTC

V gene: TRBV7-8
clone size: few
CDR3 length: 13
D gene: -
J gene: TRBJ1-2
CDR3 protein: CASSSWGRDGYTF
CDR3 DNA: TGTGCCAGCAGCTCTTGGGGTCGGGATGGCTACACCTTC

V gene: TRBV9
clone size: few
CDR3 length: 15
D gene: -
J gene: TRBJ2-2
CDR3 protein: CASTLSTGNTGELFF
CDR3 DNA: TGTGCCAGCACCCTATCGACTGGCAACACCGGGGAGCTGTTTTTT

V gene: TRBV30
clone size: -
CDR3 length: 11
D gene: -
J gene: TRBJ1-3
CDR3 protein: CAWSVGNTIYF
CDR3 DNA: TGTGCCTGGAGTGTCGGAAACACCATATATTTT

V gene: TRBV5-1
clone size: -
CDR3 length: 16
D gene: TRBD2
J gene: TRBJ2-1
CDR3 protein: CASSLQASGSYNEQFF
CDR3 DNA: TGCGCCAGCAGCTTGCAGGCTAGCGGCTCCTACAATGAGCAGTTCTTC